The 15 T cell receptor beta chains below all came from one sample that was sequenced in a study of CD8 T cells in ankylosing spondylitis. MiXCR, applied by TCRdb to the 5' RACE reads, yields one record per CDR3 protein. The profile covers about 90,000 distinct CDR3 sequences, with approximately 30% appearing a single time and over 50% taken by the ten largest. The specimen was blood, either unsorted or a sorted T cell fraction (not recorded which). Every receptor here comes from a male donor with ankylosing spondylitis or in good health (not recorded which).

This clonotype turned up a few times. V and J are TRBV5-1 and TRBJ2-3; 7 nucleotides agree with TRBD2. Germline lookup yields CDR1 SGHRS and CDR2 YFSETQ. The CDR3 runs 14 residues. The V segment lost 2 bases and the J segment 5 bases; nucleotides outside the gene matches: 5. This CDR3 is CASSFSGGIDTQYF. The CDR3, as DNA: TGCGCCAGCAGCTTTTCGGGGGGTATAGATACGCAGTATTTT.

The rearrangement links TRBV7-3 to TRBJ2-1; TRBD2 might be the D (6 bases). The CDR3 runs 12 residues. V gave up 4 bases and J gave up 8 bases, with 9 bases separating them. Germline V lookup: CDR1 SGHTA, CDR2 FQGTGA. The CDR3 nucleotides are TGTGCCAGCAGCTCTACGGGGGATGAGCAGTTCTTC. Translation gives CASSSTGDEQFF.

The V call is TRBV7-9, the J call TRBJ2-1; TRBD1 might be the D (6 bases). The germline V gene encodes CDR1 SEHNR and CDR2 FQNEAQ (reference sequence). With 5 bases removed from V and 3 bases from J, the gap between germline ends came to 17 bases. The CDR3 contains 16 residues. CDR3 DNA: TGTGCCAGCAGCAGCGAGGACAGAGGCTTCTACAATGAGCAGTTCTTC. Its translation is CASSSEDRGFYNEQFF. Based on the CDR3 plus reference TRBV7-9 and TRBJ2-1, the full variable domain is DTGVSQNPRHKITKRGQNVTFRCDPISEHNRLYWYRQTLGQGPEFLTYFQNEAQLEKSRLLSDRFSAERPKGSFSTLEIQRTEQGDSAMYLCASSSEDRGFYNEQFFGPGTRLTVL.

The chain combines TRBV5-1 with TRBJ2-3, with D possibly being TRBD1 or TRBD2 (5 bases each). CDR1 and CDR2 (germline): SGHRS, YFSETQ. V lost 5 bases and J lost 2, with 12 bases in between. CDR3 length: 14 residues. CDR3 sequence (DNA): TGCGCCAGCAGTAAGAGGGGAGACACAGATACGCAGTATTTT. Translated: CASSKRGDTDTQYF.

The CDR3 DNA follows: TGTGCCAGCAGTTACTCGGGACAGCTAAATGAAAAACTGTTTTTT. It encodes CASSYSGQLNEKLFF. The gene calls are TRBV6-5 and TRBJ1-4; the match to TRBD1 covers 7 bases. The CDR3 is 15 amino acids. Trimming at V came to 0 bases and at J to 5 bases, leaving 3 bases not matched to a gene. From germline, CDR1 is MNHEY and CDR2 SVGAGI.

This clonotype was observed at least ten times. CDR3 DNA: TGCAGTGTAGGTGGAAGGGGTGGCTATGAGCAGTTCTTC. The encoded protein is CSVGGRGGYEQFF. This sequence joins TRBV20-1 and TRBJ2-1, with a weak D call TRBD1 (5 bases). The CDR3 extends over 13 amino acids. Per germline, CDR1 DFQATT and CDR2 SNEGSKA (reference sequence). Trimming removed 7 bases at V and 8 bases at J, with 18 bases between.

The gene calls are TRBV15 and TRBJ2-2, with TRBD1 identical over 7 bases. Germline-derived CDR1 and CDR2 are LNHNV and YYDKDF (reference sequence). V lost 3 bases and J lost 6; bases outside the gene matches: 4. The CDR3 is made up of 14 amino acids. The CDR3 region is CATSRGQTAGELFF. CDR3 sequence (DNA): TGTGCCACCAGCAGGGGACAGACTGCCGGGGAGCTGTTTTTT.

Only a few counts were recorded for this clonotype. The chain is built from TRBV11-2 and TRBJ2-1; D tentatively fits TRBD1 or TRBD2 (5 bases each). V shed 4 bases and J shed 3 bases, with 10 bases lying between them. CDR1 SGHAT and CDR2 FQNNGV come from the germline V gene. This CDR3 contains 14 residues. This CDR3 reads CASSSGTHYNEQFF. The CDR3 DNA sequence: TGTGCCAGCAGCTCCGGGACGCACTACAATGAGCAGTTCTTC.

The V and J genes are TRBV5-1 and TRBJ2-7; 9 bases line up with TRBD2. This CDR3 spans 13 amino acids. The V and J ends lost 3 bases and 5 bases, in that order; junction bases with no gene match: 3. Germline CDR1 SGHRS, CDR2 YFSETQ. The CDR3 nucleotides read TGCGCCAGCAGCTCTAGCGGGATGAACGAGCAGTACTTC. As protein: CASSSSGMNEQYF.

The chain combines TRBV7-3 with TRBJ2-2; no firm D call. The CDR3 is made up of 15 amino acids. V lost 2 bases and J 2 bases, leaving 9 bases between the germline ends. Germline V CDR1 and CDR2: SGHTA, FQGTGA. The DNA for the CDR3 is TGTGCCAGCAGCTTACAAGGAGTTAACACCGGGGAGCTGTTTTTT. As protein: CASSLQGVNTGELFF.

V and J are TRBV7-2 and TRBJ2-5; D is perhaps TRBD2 (5 bases). The V end was cut by 1 base, the J end by 9 bases, with 21 bases between. This CDR3 spans 16 amino acids. Germline V CDR1 and CDR2: SGHTA, FQGNSA. This chain's CDR3 is CASSLVSDQRAAAQYF. In DNA form, the CDR3 reads TGTGCCAGCAGCTTAGTCTCCGACCAAAGAGCAGCGGCCCAGTACTTC.

Turning to this clonotype: A much larger clone sits a single nucleotide away, making a read error possible. The V call is TRBV7-2, the J call TRBJ1-5; 8 bases align to TRBD1. This CDR3 is 14 amino acids long. Per germline, CDR1 SGHTA and CDR2 FQGNSA. CDR3 sequence (DNA): TGTGCCGGCAGTCAGGGACAGGTGAATCAGCCCCAGCATTTT. Protein: CAGSQGQVNQPQHF.

The CDR3, as DNA: TGTGCCATACAGGGGGCGACACAAGAGACCCAGTACTTC. This translates into CAIQGATQETQYF. The rearrangement joins TRBV10-3 to TRBJ2-5, with 9 bases aligning to TRBD1. Germline values: CDR1 ENHRY, CDR2 SYGVKD. The CDR3 covers 13 residues. With V trimmed by 9 bases and J by 2 bases, 4 bases remained unmatched.

The chain recombines TRBV3-1 with TRBJ1-5, with D tentatively TRBD1 (6 bases). The CDR3 is 16 amino acids. Germline assignment: CDR1 LGHDT and CDR2 YNNKEL (reference sequence). Trimming pared 2 bases from V and 2 bases from J, leaving 13 bases between. The CDR3 loop reads CASSQSGGPGNQPQHF. The CDR3 coding sequence is TGTGCCAGCAGCCAATCTGGGGGGCCAGGCAATCAGCCCCAGCATTTT.

This clonotype was detected many times. This sequence joins TRBV18 and TRBJ1-1, with D perhaps TRBD1 (6 bases). The V end lost 2 bases, the J end lost 5 bases, and 21 bases lay between the germline ends. This CDR3 comprises 17 residues. CDR1 KGHSH and CDR2 LQKENI come from the germline V gene. CDR3 DNA: TGTGCCAGCTCACCAAGGTATAGCGCGCAGGGGAGGACTGAAGCTTTCTTT. Its translation: CASSPRYSAQGRTEAFF.